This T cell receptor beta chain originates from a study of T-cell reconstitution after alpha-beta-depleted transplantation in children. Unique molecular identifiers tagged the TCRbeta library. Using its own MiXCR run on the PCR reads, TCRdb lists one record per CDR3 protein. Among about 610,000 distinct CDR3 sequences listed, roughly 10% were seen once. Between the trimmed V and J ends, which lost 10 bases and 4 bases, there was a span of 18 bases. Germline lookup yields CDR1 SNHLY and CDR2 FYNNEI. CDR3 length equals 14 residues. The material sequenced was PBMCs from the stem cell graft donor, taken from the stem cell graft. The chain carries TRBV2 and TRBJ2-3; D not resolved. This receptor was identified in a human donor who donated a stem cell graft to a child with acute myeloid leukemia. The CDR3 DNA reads TGTGCCACCGCAACCTATAATGGGGCAGATACGCAGTATTTT. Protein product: CATATYNGADTQYF.